The 10 T cell receptor beta chains below all came from one sample that was sequenced in a study of cytomegalovirus exposure and HLA in healthy donors. Researchers ran the PCR with 60 Vbeta and 13 Jbeta primers. Repertoires were generated with immunoSEQ multiplex PCR, while TCRdb's copy carries only in-frame clones and drops some. The sample holds around 120,000 clones, 70% to 85% seen once. The sequencing sample was made of PBMCs. These receptors originate from a boy younger than 18 in good health and CMV-seronegative.

The chain employs TRBV9 and TRBJ2-1, with TRBD2 matching over 7 bases. The germline CDR1 and CDR2 sequences are SGDLS and YYNGEE. This CDR3 comprises 18 residues. V trimming: 0 bases; J trimming: 4 bases; junction bases outside the gene matches: 13. CDR3 coding DNA: TGTGCCAGCAGCGTAGGCGGGAGCGGCGCAGACTTTTACAATGAGCAGTTCTTC. Amino acids: CASSVGGSGADFYNEQFF.

The chain couples TRBV30 to TRBJ1-4; 10 positions match TRBD1. CDR3 length equals 13 residues. After removal of 5 bases from V and 8 bases from J, the junction contained 5 bases not matched to a gene. The germline gives CDR1 GTSNPN, CDR2 SVGIG (reference sequence). The CDR3 DNA sequence: TGTGCCTGGGGACAGGGGGAATGGGAAAAACTGTTTTTT. The encoded protein is CAWGQGEWEKLFF.

This clone has just a few counts. The J gene is TRBJ2-7, the V gene TRBV5-6; the match to TRBD1 covers 7 bases. From germline, CDR1 is SGHDT and CDR2 YYEEEE. CDR3 length equals 14 residues. J was trimmed by 3 bases and V by 0 bases; bases with no gene match: 3. The CDR3 DNA is TGTGCCAGCAGCTTGGGGACAGGCTACTACGAGCAGTACTTC. It codes for CASSLGTGYYEQYF. The full variable domain, completed using reference TRBV5-6 and TRBJ2-7, is DAGVTQSPTHLIKTRGQQVTLRCSPKSGHDTVSWYQQALGQGPQFIFQYYEEEERQRGNFPDRFSGHQFPNYSSELNVNALLLGDSALYLCASSLGTGYYEQYFGPGTRLTVT.

The CDR3 nucleotides are TGTGCCAGTAGTTTGGACAGGGCCCTTAATGAAAAACTGTTTTTT. It codes for CASSLDRALNEKLFF. The rearrangement links TRBV19 to TRBJ1-4, with 8 bases fitting TRBD1. Germline values: CDR1 LNHDA, CDR2 SQIVND (reference sequence). Trimming cost V 5 bases and J 4 bases; bases outside gene matches: 6. The CDR3 sequence is 15 residues long.

The CDR3 coding sequence is TGTGCCAGCAGCTGGGAGGTCGGTTCCTACAATGAGCAGTTCTTC. Amino acids: CASSWEVGSYNEQFF. The chain uses TRBV5-4 and TRBJ2-1, with D perhaps TRBD2 (6 bases). Trimming cost V 3 bases and J 1 base, with 11 bases left between them. The CDR3 consists of 15 residues. Germline CDR1 is SGHNT and CDR2 is YYREEE (reference sequence).

The rearrangement joins TRBV5-1 to TRBJ1-4, with D maybe TRBD1 (5 bases). The germline gives CDR1 SGHRS, CDR2 YFSETQ. V was clipped by 0 bases and J by 4 bases, with 10 bases between them. This CDR3 comprises 15 residues. Written as DNA, the CDR3 is TGCGCCAGCAGCTTGGAAAGGGGATTTAATGAAAAACTGTTTTTT. This sequence encodes CASSLERGFNEKLFF.

This clone has only a few counts. The V and J genes are TRBV25-1 and TRBJ2-7; no clear D gene. The CDR3 consists of 11 residues. Trimming left V 6 bases short and J 3 bases short, with 6 bases between. Per the germline V gene, CDR1 is MGHDK and CDR2 is SYGVNS. As DNA, the CDR3 is TGTGCCAGCAGCAACAGCTACGAGCAGTACTTC. It specifies CASSNSYEQYF.

The V gene is TRBV7-9, the J gene TRBJ2-1; TRBD2 might be the D (6 bases). Germline V CDR1 and CDR2: SEHNR, FQNEAQ (reference sequence). CDR3 size: 15 residues. Trimming stripped 4 bases from V and 4 bases from J, with 14 bases between. CDR3 bases: TGTGCCAGCAGCTATAGCGGCTCCTTTTACAATGAGCAGTTCTTC. Translating gives CASSYSGSFYNEQFF.

The CDR3 reads CASSLDPGTGYEQYF. As DNA, the CDR3 is TGTGCCAGCAGCTTAGATCCCGGGACTGGCTACGAGCAGTACTTC. The V gene is TRBV11-2, the J gene TRBJ2-7, with a possible D match to TRBD2 (6 bases). V gave up 0 bases and J gave up 3 bases, with 12 bases separating them. Per germline, CDR1 SGHAT and CDR2 FQNNGV. The CDR3 spans 15 residues. The entire variable domain, with the rest obtained from reference TRBV11-2 and TRBJ2-7, is as follows: EAGVAQSPRYKIIEKRQSVAFWCNPISGHATLYWYQQILGQGPKLLIQFQNNGVVDDSQLPKDRFSAERLKGVDSTLKIQPAKLEDSAVYLCASSLDPGTGYEQYFGPGTRLTVT.

The chain recombines TRBV19 with TRBJ1-2; D is possibly TRBD1 (5 bases). The CDR3 contains 15 residues. CDR1 LNHDA and CDR2 SQIVND come from the germline V gene (reference sequence). V gave up 8 bases and J gave up 0 bases, with 16 bases separating them. CDR3 sequence (DNA): TGTGCCAGTGGAGATTCAGCGGGGCCTAACTATGGCTACACCTTC. Translating it yields CASGDSAGPNYGYTF.